This TCR beta chain came from a study of blood T cell repertoires in COVID-19. Sequenced by immunoSEQ multiplex PCR; TCRdb stores in-frame clones only, minus some. The sample consists of roughly 130,000 clones, 70% to 90% of them appearing once. Germline V gene sequence: CDR1 MNHEY, CDR2 SMNVEV (reference sequence). V was shortened by 10 bases and J by 4 bases, with 17 bases between the two germline ends. This CDR3 comprises 13 residues. This chain joins TRBV27 and TRBJ2-7, with TRBD1 as a possible D gene (5 bases). The sequencing input was PBMCs or T cells enriched from blood (not recorded which). The receptor was derived from a woman between 50 and 59 years old with acute COVID-19. CDR3 sequence reads: CATQQDSRYEQYF. The CDR3 DNA reads TGTGCCACCCAACAGGATTCAAGATACGAGCAGTACTTC.